The sequence of this TCR beta chain was determined in a study of OX40 agonist ivuxolimab in advanced cancers. Across the whole study: Prior checkpoint blockade (anti-PD-1, anti-PD-L1 or anti-CTLA-4) was permitted; approximately 44% had it.

Patients who had autoimmune disease history or got systemic immunosuppression were left out. Germline loops: CDR1 GTSNPN, CDR2 SVGIG (reference sequence). V was shortened by 0 bases and J by 15 bases, with 15 bases between the two germline ends. The CDR3 is made up of 12 amino acids. The repertoire was sequenced with immunoSEQ multiplex PCR; TCRdb's copy has only in-frame clones and lacks some. The data hold about 93,000 clones, with 80% to 90% observed a single time. The chain joins TRBV30 to TRBJ2-1; the D gene is possibly TRBD2 (5 bases). This TCR derives from an adult with an advanced solid tumor such as melanoma, head and neck, liver or kidney cancer. This specimen consisted of CD4+ or CD8+ T cells sorted from blood, obtained in a trial of the OX40 agonist ivuxolimab. The CDR3 DNA follows: TGTGCCTGGAGTGTAAGAGCGGCTGAGACGTTCTTC. This encodes CAWSVRAAETFF.